These T cell receptor beta chains were read from a single sample in a study of blood T cell repertoires in COVID-19. Profiled with immunoSEQ multiplex PCR; TCRdb holds only in-frame clones, not every one. The sample carries some 200,000 clones, roughly four fifths recorded once. The sequencing sample was made of PBMCs or T cells enriched from blood (not recorded which). The origin of the receptors is a man in his forties who had recovered from COVID-19. Both conserved end residues are part of each CDR3. D genes are given only for firm matches. The size field is filled for only some rows; it gives once, few, many or a size class.

TRBV1	.	TRBJ2-3	.	CTSSPGCSSRTGNADTQYF	TGCACCAGCAGCCCCGGCTGTAGTTCCAGGACAGGGAACGCAGATACGCAGTATTTT
TRBV5-1	TRBD1	TRBJ2-2	.	CASSLQGQETGELFF	TGCGCCAGCAGCTTGCAGGGACAGGAGACCGGGGAGCTGTTTTTT
TRBV5-6	.	TRBJ1-4	few	CASSPRQAGIEKLFF	TGTGCCAGCAGTCCCCGTCAGGCGGGGATTGAAAAACTGTTTTTT
TRBV3-1/TRBV3-2	TRBD1	TRBJ1-2	.	CASSRSDRRDGYTF	TGTGCCAGCAGCCGTTCGGACAGGAGGGATGGCTACACCTTC
TRBV2	.	TRBJ1-2	.	CASKLNYGYTF	TGTGCCAGCAAATTAAACTATGGCTACACCTTC
TRBV5-1	.	TRBJ2-1	.	CASSLVLVEQFF	TGCGCCAGCAGCTTAGTGCTAGTTGAGCAGTTCTTC
TRBV12-3/TRBV12-4	.	TRBJ1-6	.	CASSPGGKSPLHF	TGTGCCAGCAGCCCGGGGGGTAAGTCACCCCTCCACTTT
TRBV19	.	TRBJ2-3	.	CASNRGALTDTQYF	TGTGCCAGTAACCGGGGAGCCCTCACAGATACGCAGTATTTT
TRBV20-1	.	TRBJ1-2	.	CSARLSYGYTF	TGCAGTGCTAGACTGAGCTATGGCTACACCTTC
TRBV28	.	TRBJ1-1	.	CASTLLRGWNTEAFF	TGTGCCAGCACCCTCCTCCGGGGGTGGAACACTGAAGCTTTCTTT
TRBV7-3	.	TRBJ2-3	.	CASSLSRPRDTNTDTQYF	TGTGCCAGCAGCTTAAGTAGGCCCCGGGACACTAACACAGATACGCAGTATTTT
TRBV2	TRBD1	TRBJ1-2	.	CASSISGTGGYYGYTF	TGTGCCAGCAGTATATCCGGGACAGGGGGGTACTATGGCTACACCTTC
TRBV5-1	TRBD2	TRBJ2-7	.	CASSLRLAGGRSGYEQYF	TGCGCCAGCAGCTTGCGACTAGCGGGAGGCCGCTCTGGCTACGAGCAGTACTTC
TRBV9	TRBD1	TRBJ2-1	.	CASSVMGQANEQFF	TGTGCCAGCAGCGTTATGGGACAGGCCAATGAGCAGTTCTTC
TRBV6-1	TRBD1	TRBJ2-5	.	CASSVRDRVGQAYQETQYF	TGTGCCAGCAGTGTCCGGGATAGGGTGGGACAGGCTTACCAAGAGACCCAGTACTTC
TRBV7-3	TRBD1	TRBJ1-3	.	CASSLTGSGNTIYF	TGTGCCAGCAGCCTGACAGGGAGCGGAAACACCATATATTTT
TRBV7-9	.	TRBJ1-4	.	CASSLQGRANEKLFF	TGTGCCAGCAGCTTGCAGGGTCGGGCTAATGAAAAACTGTTTTTT
TRBV3-1/TRBV3-2	.	TRBJ2-5	.	CASSHLNTGSGKTQYF	TGTGCCAGCAGCCACCTTAACACAGGGAGCGGGAAGACCCAGTACTTC
TRBV7-3	TRBD1	TRBJ1-2	.	CASSFRQGDGYTF	TGTGCCAGCAGCTTTCGACAGGGTGATGGCTACACCTTC
TRBV7-9	.	TRBJ1-1	.	CASSVGESMNTEAFF	TGTGCCAGCAGCGTTGGGGAGTCCATGAACACTGAAGCTTTCTTT
TRBV18	TRBD1	TRBJ2-7	.	CASSRRGTGAEEQYF	TGTGCCAGCTCAAGACGCGGGACAGGGGCTGAAGAGCAGTACTTC
TRBV11-3	TRBD2	TRBJ2-7	.	CASSGLAGNIHEQYF	TGTGCCAGCAGCGGACTAGCGGGAAATATTCACGAGCAGTACTTC
TRBV28	.	TRBJ1-1	.	CASSLGGAPEAFF	TGTGCCAGCAGTTTAGGCGGGGCGCCTGAAGCTTTCTTT
TRBV2	TRBD2	TRBJ2-7	.	CASRVLAGGNTEAYEQYF	TGTGCCAGCAGGGTACTAGCGGGAGGGAACACTGAAGCCTACGAGCAGTACTTC
TRBV30	.	TRBJ1-6	once	CAWSSQGNNSPLHF	TGTGCCTGGAGTTCCCAGGGCAACAATTCACCCCTCCACTTT
TRBV5-1	TRBD1	TRBJ2-3	.	CASSLEGGVQGSVRRKYF	TGCGCCAGCAGCTTGGAGGGCGGTGTACAGGGGTCGGTGCGCCGAAAGTATTTT
TRBV30	TRBD2	TRBJ2-3	.	CAWSVGGRTSDTQYF	TGTGCCTGGAGTGTGGGCGGGAGAACATCAGATACGCAGTATTTT
TRBV7-7	.	TRBJ1-5	.	CASSFQRGLGAQCQPQHF	TGTGCCAGCAGCTTCCAGCGCGGCCTGGGGGCGCAGTGTCAGCCCCAGCATTTT
TRBV9	.	TRBJ1-6	.	CASSVEGRGSPLHF	TGTGCCAGCAGCGTGGAGGGGAGGGGTTCACCCCTCCACTTT
TRBV4-1	.	TRBJ1-3	.	CASSQGTGNTIYF	TGCGCCAGCAGCCAGGGCACTGGAAACACCATATATTTT
TRBV25-1	.	TRBJ1-4	.	CASSEQGENEKLFF	TGTGCCAGCAGTGAACAGGGTGAGAATGAAAAACTGTTTTTT
TRBV5-1	TRBD2	TRBJ2-7	.	CASSHGTGGLAGRNF	TGCGCCAGCAGCCATGGGACGGGGGGACTAGCGGGCCGAAACTTC
TRBV19	.	TRBJ1-1	.	CASIFRGMNTEAFF	TGTGCCAGTATTTTCAGGGGTATGAACACTGAAGCTTTCTTT
TRBV28	.	TRBJ1-6	.	CASHQQLNSPLHF	TGTGCCAGCCACCAACAGTTAAATTCACCCCTCCACTTT
TRBV7-9	.	TRBJ2-7	.	CASRDVGRDYEQYF	TGTGCCAGCAGGGACGTTGGCAGGGACTACGAGCAGTACTTC
TRBV5-4	.	TRBJ2-6	.	CASSLDRALANVLTF	TGTGCCAGCAGCTTGGACAGGGCGCTCGCCAACGTCCTGACTTTC
TRBV29-1	TRBD1	TRBJ2-5	.	CSVDGRDRFQETQYF	TGCAGCGTCGATGGTAGGGACAGGTTTCAAGAGACCCAGTACTTC
TRBV11-2	TRBD1	TRBJ1-1	.	CASSLDRGGRTGTEAFF	TGTGCCAGCAGCTTGGACAGGGGCGGGAGGACAGGCACTGAAGCTTTCTTT
TRBV3-1/TRBV3-2	.	TRBJ1-5	.	CASSQGGGGSQPQHF	TGTGCCAGCAGCCAAGGAGGCGGGGGCAGTCAGCCCCAGCATTTT
TRBV6-5	.	TRBJ2-7	.	CASFGGAYYEQYF	TGTGCCAGCTTTGGTGGGGCTTACTACGAGCAGTACTTC